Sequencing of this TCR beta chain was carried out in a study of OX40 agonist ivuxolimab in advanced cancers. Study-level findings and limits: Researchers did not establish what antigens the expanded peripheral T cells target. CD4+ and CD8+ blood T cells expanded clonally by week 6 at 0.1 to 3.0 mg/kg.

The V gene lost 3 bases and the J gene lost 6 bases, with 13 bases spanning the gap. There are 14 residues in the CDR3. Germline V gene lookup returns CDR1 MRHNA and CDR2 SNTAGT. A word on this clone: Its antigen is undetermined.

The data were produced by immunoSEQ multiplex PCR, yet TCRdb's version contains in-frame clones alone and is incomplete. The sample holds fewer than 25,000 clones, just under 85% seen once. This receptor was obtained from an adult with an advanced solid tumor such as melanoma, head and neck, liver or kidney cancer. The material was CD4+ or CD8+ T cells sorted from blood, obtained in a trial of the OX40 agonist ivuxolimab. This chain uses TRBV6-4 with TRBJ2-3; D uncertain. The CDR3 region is CASSEEPSWDTQYF. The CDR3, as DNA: TGTGCCAGCAGTGAGGAGCCCTCCTGGGATACGCAGTATTTT.